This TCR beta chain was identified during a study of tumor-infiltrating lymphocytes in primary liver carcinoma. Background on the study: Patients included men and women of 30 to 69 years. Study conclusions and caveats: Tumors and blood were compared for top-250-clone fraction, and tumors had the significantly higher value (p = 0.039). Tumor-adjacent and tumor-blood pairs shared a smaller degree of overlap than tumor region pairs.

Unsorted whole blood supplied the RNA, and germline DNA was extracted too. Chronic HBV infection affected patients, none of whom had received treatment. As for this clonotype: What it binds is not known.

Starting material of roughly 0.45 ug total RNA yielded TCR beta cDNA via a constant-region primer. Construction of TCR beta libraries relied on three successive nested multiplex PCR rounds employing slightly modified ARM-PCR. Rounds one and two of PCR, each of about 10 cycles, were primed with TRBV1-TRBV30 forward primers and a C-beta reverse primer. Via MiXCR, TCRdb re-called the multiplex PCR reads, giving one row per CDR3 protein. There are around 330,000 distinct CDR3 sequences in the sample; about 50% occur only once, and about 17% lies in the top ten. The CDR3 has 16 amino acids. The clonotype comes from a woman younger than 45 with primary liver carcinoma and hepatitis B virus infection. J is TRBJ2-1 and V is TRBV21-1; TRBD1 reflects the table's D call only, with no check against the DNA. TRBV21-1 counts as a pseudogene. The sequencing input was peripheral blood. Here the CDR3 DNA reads TGTGCCAGCAGCCCCGGCGAAGGGGGCATTTGGAATGAGCAGTTCTTC. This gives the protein CASSPGEGGIWNEQFF.